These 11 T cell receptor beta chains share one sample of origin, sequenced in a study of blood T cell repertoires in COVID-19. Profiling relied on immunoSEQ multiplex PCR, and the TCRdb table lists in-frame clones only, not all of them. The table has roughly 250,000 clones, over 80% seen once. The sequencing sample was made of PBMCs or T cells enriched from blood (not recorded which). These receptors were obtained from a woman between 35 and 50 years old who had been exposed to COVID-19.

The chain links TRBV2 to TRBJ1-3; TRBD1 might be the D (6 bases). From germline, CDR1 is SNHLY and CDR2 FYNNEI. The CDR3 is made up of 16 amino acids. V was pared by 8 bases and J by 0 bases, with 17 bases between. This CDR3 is CASGHSDSYSGNTIYF. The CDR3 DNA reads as TGTGCCAGCGGACATTCGGACAGCTACTCTGGAAACACCATATATTTT.

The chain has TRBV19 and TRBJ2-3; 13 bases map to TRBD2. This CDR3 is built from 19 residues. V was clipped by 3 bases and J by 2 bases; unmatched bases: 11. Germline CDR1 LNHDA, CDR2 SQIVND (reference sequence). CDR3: CASSISQTSGRPSTDTQYF. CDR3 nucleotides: TGTGCCAGTAGTATCTCTCAGACTAGCGGGAGGCCCTCCACAGATACGCAGTATTTT. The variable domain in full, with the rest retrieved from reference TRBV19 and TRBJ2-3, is DGGITQSPKYLFRKEGQNVTLSCEQNLNHDAMYWYRQDPGQGLRLIYYSQIVNDFQKGDIAEGYSVSREKKESFPLTVTSAQKNPTAFYLCASSISQTSGRPSTDTQYFGPGTRLTVL.

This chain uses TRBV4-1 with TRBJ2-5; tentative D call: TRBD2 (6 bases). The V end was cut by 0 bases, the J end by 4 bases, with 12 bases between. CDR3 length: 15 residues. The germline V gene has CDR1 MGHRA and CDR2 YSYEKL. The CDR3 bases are TGCGCCAGCAGCCAAGATGGGGTCGGGGGAGAGACCCAGTACTTC. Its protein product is CASSQDGVGGETQYF.

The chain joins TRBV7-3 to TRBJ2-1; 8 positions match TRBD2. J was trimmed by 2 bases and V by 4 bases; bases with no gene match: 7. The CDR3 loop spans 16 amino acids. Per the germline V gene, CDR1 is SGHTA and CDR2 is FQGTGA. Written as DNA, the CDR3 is TGTGCCAGCAGCTCTCCGGGTAGCGGGACCTACAATGAGCAGTTCTTC. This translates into CASSSPGSGTYNEQFF.

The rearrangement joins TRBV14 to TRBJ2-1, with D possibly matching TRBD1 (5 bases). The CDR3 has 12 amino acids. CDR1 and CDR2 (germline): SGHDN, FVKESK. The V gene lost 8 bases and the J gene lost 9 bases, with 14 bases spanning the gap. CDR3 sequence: CASSLGPGEQFF. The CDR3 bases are TGTGCCAGCTCCTTGGGGCCGGGTGAGCAGTTCTTC.

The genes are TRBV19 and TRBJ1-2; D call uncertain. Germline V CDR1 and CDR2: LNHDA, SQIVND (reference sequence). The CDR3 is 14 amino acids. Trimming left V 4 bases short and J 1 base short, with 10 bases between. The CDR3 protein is CASSKGSVNYGYTF. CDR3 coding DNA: TGTGCCAGTAGTAAAGGCAGCGTTAACTATGGCTACACCTTC. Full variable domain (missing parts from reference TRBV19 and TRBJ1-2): DGGITQSPKYLFRKEGQNVTLSCEQNLNHDAMYWYRQDPGQGLRLIYYSQIVNDFQKGDIAEGYSVSREKKESFPLTVTSAQKNPTAFYLCASSKGSVNYGYTFGSGTRLTVV.

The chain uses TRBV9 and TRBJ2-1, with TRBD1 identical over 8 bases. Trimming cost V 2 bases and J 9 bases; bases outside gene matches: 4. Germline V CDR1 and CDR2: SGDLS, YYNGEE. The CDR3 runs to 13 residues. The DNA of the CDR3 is TGTGCCAGCAGCGTGTCAGGGGGCTTTGAGCAGTTCTTC. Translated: CASSVSGGFEQFF. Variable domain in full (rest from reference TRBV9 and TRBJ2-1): DSGVTQTPKHLITATGQRVTLRCSPRSGDLSVYWYQQSLDQGLQFLIQYYNGEERAKGNILERFSAQQFPDLHSELNLSSLELGDSALYFCASSVSGGFEQFFGPGTRLTVL.

CDR3 sequence: CASSRVAGAWNTGELFF. The DNA for the CDR3 is TGTGCCAGCAGCCGAGTAGCGGGAGCGTGGAACACCGGGGAGCTGTTTTTT. This sequence joins TRBV3-1 (or the pseudogene TRBV3-2) and TRBJ2-2; 9 nucleotides agree with TRBD2. V lost 4 bases, J lost 1 base, and 7 bases stayed unmatched. Germline V gives CDR1 LGHDT, CDR2 YNNKEL (reference sequence). This CDR3 contains 17 residues.

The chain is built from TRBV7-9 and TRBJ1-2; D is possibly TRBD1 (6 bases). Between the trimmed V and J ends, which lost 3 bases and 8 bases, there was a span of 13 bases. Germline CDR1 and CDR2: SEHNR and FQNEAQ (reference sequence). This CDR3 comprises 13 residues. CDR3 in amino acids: CASSFPRGVGYTF. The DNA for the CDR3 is TGTGCCAGCAGCTTTCCCAGGGGAGTAGGCTACACCTTC.

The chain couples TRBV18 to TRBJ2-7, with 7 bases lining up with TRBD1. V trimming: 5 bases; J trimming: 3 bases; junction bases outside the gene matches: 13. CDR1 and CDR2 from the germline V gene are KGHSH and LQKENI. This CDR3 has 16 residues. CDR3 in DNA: TGTGCCAGCTCATCTAAACAGGCAGGGGGAAACTACGAGCAGTACTTC. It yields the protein CASSSKQAGGNYEQYF.

CDR3 sequence reads: CASSVVGTGGNNEQFF. In nucleotides, the CDR3 is TGTGCCAGCAGCGTAGTGGGGACAGGGGGTAACAATGAGCAGTTCTTC. The V and J genes are TRBV9 and TRBJ2-1; 11 bases are shared with TRBD1. Germline trimming cut 0 bases from V and 5 bases from J; bases unmatched to any gene: 4. This CDR3 has 16 residues. Germline assignment: CDR1 SGDLS and CDR2 YYNGEE.